The present T cell receptor beta chain was sequenced within a study of TIL therapy for anti-PD-1-resistant metastatic lung cancer. At the level of the study: Median tumor PD-L1 proportion score was about 6.6%.

Time point of the sample: pre-treatment sample, taken before nivolumab and TIL therapy. Stage 4 NSCLC adults joined between late 2017 and 2020. This was the immunoSEQ v3 assay. Sequencing depth was some 2 million read pairs for survey level, 5-6 million for deep. Assay used: immunoSEQ multiplex PCR; TCRdb lists only in-frame clones, some missing. This sample yields tens of thousands of clones, of which 70% to 75% are seen a single time; about 1.8% belongs to the top ten. CDR1 is MDHEN, CDR2 SYDVKM, per germline. The CDR3 runs to 15 residues. Germline trimming cut 5 bases from V and 3 bases from J; bases unmatched to any gene: 6.

Source: blood, taken at baseline. This chain links TRBV28 with TRBJ1-4, with TRBD1 matching 7 bases. The TCR was taken from a person between 30 and 79 years old with non-small cell lung cancer. CDR3 region: CASSGAGTANEKLFF. CDR3 nucleotides: TGTGCCAGCAGTGGGGCCGGGACAGCTAATGAAAAACTGTTTTTT.